The 22 T cell receptor beta chains presented below share a single source sample, sequenced in a study of early T cells in non-severe SARS-CoV-2 infection. TCRdb processed the 5' RACE reads anew with MiXCR; each CDR3 protein has one entry. Counted here are tens of thousands of distinct CDR3 sequences, 8% to 10% occurring once; the ten biggest clones make up around 12%. Source material: whole blood. The receptors come from an adult who was a healthcare worker with PCR-confirmed SARS-CoV-2 infection or an uninfected control (not recorded which).

This clonotype was observed at least ten times. The V call is TRBV20-1, the J call TRBJ1-1, with D possibly matching TRBD1 (5 bases). Germline V gene sequence: CDR1 DFQATT, CDR2 SNEGSKA (reference sequence). Trimming took off 6 bases at V and 2 bases at J, with 13 bases between the two ends. The CDR3 totals 13 residues. The CDR3 region has the DNA TGCAGTGCCATACCGGGGGGTAACACTGAAGCTTTCTTT. Protein product: CSAIPGGNTEAFF.

The V and J genes are TRBV29-1 and TRBJ1-1, with no clear D. The germline gives CDR1 SQVTM, CDR2 ANQGSEA. V was clipped by 1 base and J by 1 base, with 7 bases between them. The CDR3 extends over 13 amino acids. Here the CDR3 DNA reads TGCAGCGTTGAAGGCCGGACGAACACTGAAGCTTTCTTT. Translated: CSVEGRTNTEAFF.

The sample holds many counts of this clonotype. CDR3 DNA sequence: TGTGCCAGCAGCTCCGGGACTTTTGCATTCACCCACTCTGGGGCCAACGTCCTGACTTTC. Its protein is CASSSGTFAFTHSGANVLTF. The J gene is TRBJ2-6, the V gene TRBV7-3; D possibly corresponds to TRBD2 (6 bases). CDR1 and CDR2 from the germline V gene are SGHTA and FQGTGA. This CDR3 spans 20 amino acids. Trimming took off 4 bases at V and 0 bases at J, with 22 bases between the two ends.

V usage is TRBV12-3 or TRBV12-4 and J usage is TRBJ1-1, with TRBD1 identical over 9 bases. The CDR3 sequence is 14 residues long. With V trimmed by 5 bases and J by 7 bases, 8 bases remained unmatched. The DNA of the CDR3 is TGTGCCAGCAGTCCTACAGGGGGCTCTGTTGAAGCTTTCTTT. Its translation is CASSPTGGSVEAFF.

As for this clonotype: This may arise from a read error, as a much more abundant clone is one base away. The CDR3 nucleotides read TGTGCCATCAGTTCGACCCCGACGGCCTATGGCTACACCTTC. Encoded protein: CAISSTPTAYGYTF. V gene TRBV6-2 or TRBV6-3 combines with J gene TRBJ1-2; D uncertain. Germline loops: CDR1 MNHEY, CDR2 SVGEGT. The CDR3 sequence is 14 residues long.

This clonotype has more than one count but fewer than ten. The chain couples TRBV7-2 to TRBJ1-1; D gene ambiguous. Trimming stripped 6 bases from V and 1 base from J, with 18 bases between. This CDR3 comprises 16 residues. Per germline, CDR1 SGHTA and CDR2 FQGNSA. CDR3 coding DNA: TGTGCCAGCAGGTATCATCTAGCTGTGTGGAACACTGAAGCTTTCTTT. This sequence encodes CASRYHLAVWNTEAFF.

This clonotype was picked up many times. The gene calls are TRBV6-4 and TRBJ2-2; D is perhaps TRBD1 (5 bases). The CDR3 contains 14 residues. Trimming took off 3 bases at V and 4 bases at J, with 9 bases between the two ends. Per germline, CDR1 MRHNA and CDR2 SNTAGT. The CDR3 DNA reads TGTGCCAGCAGTGAGGACACTACCACCGGGGAGCTGTTTTTT. It codes for CASSEDTTTGELFF.

This clonotype has ten or more counts. This sequence joins TRBV7-6 and TRBJ2-3, with D perhaps TRBD1 (6 bases). Trimming shortened V by 6 bases and J by 0 bases, and 13 bases separated the two germline ends. This CDR3 has 15 residues. Germline V gives CDR1 SGHVS, CDR2 FNYEAQ. The CDR3 reads CASSLGQPSTDTQYF. CDR3 nucleotides: TGTGCCAGCAGTCTAGGACAGCCTAGCACAGATACGCAGTATTTT.

In its sample, this clonotype was seen many times. The chain links TRBV5-1 to TRBJ2-6; weak D call: TRBD2 (5 bases). The CDR3 has 16 residues. The V gene's germline CDR1 is SGHRS and CDR2 YFSETQ. V was shortened by 0 bases and J by 1 base, with 8 bases between the two germline ends. The CDR3: CASSLAGGSGANVLTF. As DNA, the CDR3 is TGCGCCAGCAGCTTGGCCGGAGGATCTGGGGCCAACGTCCTGACTTTC.

This clonotype was recorded many times. The rearrangement uses TRBV10-3 and TRBJ2-7; D unclear. V dropped 8 bases and J dropped 5 bases, with 4 bases sitting between them. Germline CDR1 ENHRY, CDR2 SYGVKD. The CDR3 contains 9 residues. The CDR3 region has the DNA TGTGCCATCGGCGACGAGCAGTACTTC. As protein: CAIGDEQYF.

The chain is built from TRBV28 and TRBJ1-1; D remains ambiguous. Trimming removed 8 bases at V and 3 bases at J, with 13 bases between. This CDR3 contains 13 residues. Germline V gene data show CDR1 as MDHEN and CDR2 as SYDVKM. The CDR3 DNA sequence: TGTGCCAGCGGAGGTTTAGGAGACACTGAAGCTTTCTTT. It translates to CASGGLGDTEAFF.

In this sample, this clonotype turned up a few times. The genes are TRBV7-2 and TRBJ2-1, with 12 bases identical to TRBD2. CDR1 and CDR2 (germline): SGHTA, FQGNSA. J was trimmed by 7 bases and V by 1 base; bases with no gene match: 8. The CDR3 is 17 amino acids. Written as DNA, the CDR3 is TGTGCCAGCAGCTTAGTGTCTCGGACTAGCGGGGTGAATGAGCAGTTCTTC. It specifies CASSLVSRTSGVNEQFF. The entire variable domain, with the rest obtained from reference TRBV7-2 and TRBJ2-1, is as follows: GAGVSQSPSNKVTEKGKDVELRCDPISGHTALYWYRQSLGQGLEFLIYFQGNSAPDKSGLPSDRFSAERTGGSVSTLTIQRTQQEDSAVYLCASSLVSRTSGVNEQFFGPGTRLTVL.

This clonotype showed up many times. The rearrangement joins TRBV10-2 to TRBJ1-2; tentative D call: TRBD1 (5 bases). Trimming took off 5 bases at V and 4 bases at J, with 20 bases between the two ends. The CDR3 spans 16 residues. Germline lookup yields CDR1 WSHSY and CDR2 SAAADI. As DNA, the CDR3 is TGCGCCAGCAGTCCTTCTCCGGGCCGAGGGGTCTATGGCTACACCTTC. Amino acid sequence: CASSPSPGRGVYGYTF.

This clonotype was detected many times. The rearrangement links TRBV5-1 to TRBJ1-1; 8 nucleotides line up with TRBD1. Germline lookup yields CDR1 SGHRS and CDR2 YFSETQ. J was trimmed by 4 bases and V by 3 bases; bases with no gene match: 5. This CDR3 has 14 residues. CDR3 residues: CASSYLDRGTEAFF. CDR3 sequence (DNA): TGCGCCAGCAGCTACCTCGACAGGGGCACTGAAGCTTTCTTT.

This clonotype was picked up a small number of times. V and J are TRBV30 and TRBJ2-2; D gene uncertain. The CDR3 is made up of 12 amino acids. Germline assignment: CDR1 GTSNPN and CDR2 SVGIG (reference sequence). V was shortened by 2 bases and J by 2 bases, with 3 bases between the two germline ends. The CDR3 bases are TGTGCCTGGAGTACTAACACCGGGGAGCTGTTTTTT. Its translation: CAWSTNTGELFF.

This clonotype has at least ten counts. The chain employs TRBV19 and TRBJ1-5, with D uncertain. The CDR3 covers 13 residues. CDR1 and CDR2 from the germline V gene are LNHDA and SQIVND (reference sequence). V was trimmed by 4 bases and J by 2 bases, leaving 6 bases between them. The CDR3 loop is CASSTSRNQPQHF. For the CDR3, the DNA is TGTGCCAGTAGTACGAGCCGCAATCAGCCCCAGCATTTT.

This clonotype was detected only a few times. The rearrangement uses TRBV5-1 and TRBJ2-1; perhaps D is TRBD1 or TRBD2 (5 bases each). Germline-derived CDR1 and CDR2 are SGHRS and YFSETQ. Trimming removed 0 bases at V and 10 bases at J, with 17 bases between. CDR3 length: 15 residues. CDR3 amino acids: CASSLEGTHYGEQFF. The CDR3 bases are TGCGCCAGCAGCTTGGAAGGGACCCACTACGGGGAGCAGTTCTTC.

This clonotype was detected many times. This chain links TRBV4-2 with TRBJ2-5, with TRBD1 identical over 7 bases. The CDR3 contains 14 residues. V was clipped by 0 bases and J by 4 bases; unmatched bases: 2. Germline CDR1 reads LGHNA; CDR2 reads YNFKEQ. CDR3 DNA: TGTGCCAGCAGCCAAGAGAGGGGGCCAGAGACCCAGTACTTC. As protein: CASSQERGPETQYF.

The chain carries TRBV3-1 and TRBJ1-1, with D possibly being TRBD1 (6 bases). Trimming removed 4 bases at V and 2 bases at J, with 14 bases between. The CDR3 has 15 amino acids. Germline lookup yields CDR1 LGHDT and CDR2 YNNKEL (reference sequence). DNA for the CDR3: TGTGCCAGCAGCCTTTTAGGGGGTTTTAACACTGAAGCTTTCTTT. Its protein is CASSLLGGFNTEAFF.

This clonotype has a count of ten or more. The chain employs TRBV5-5 and TRBJ1-5, with unresolved D. This CDR3 has 15 residues. CDR1 is SGHKS, CDR2 YYEKEE, per germline (reference sequence). Trimming left V 0 bases short and J 4 bases short, with 11 bases between. As DNA, the CDR3 is TGTGCCAGCAGCTTGGTTGAAGGGCCTAATCAGCCCCAGCATTTT. Protein product: CASSLVEGPNQPQHF.

V gene TRBV9 combines with J gene TRBJ1-6; 8 nucleotides match TRBD1. V lost 2 bases, J lost 10 bases, and 8 bases stayed unmatched. CDR1 SGDLS and CDR2 YYNGEE come from the germline V gene. The CDR3 loop spans 15 amino acids. CDR3 loop: CASSVTDRVRSPLHF. The CDR3 nucleotides read TGTGCCAGCAGCGTTACGGACAGGGTACGCTCACCCCTCCACTTT.

This clonotype was recorded at least ten times. The chain is built from TRBV20-1 and TRBJ1-1; D not resolved. This CDR3 has 12 residues. Trimming took 3 bases from V and 7 from J, leaving 12 bases between them. CDR1 and CDR2 (germline): DFQATT, SNEGSKA (reference sequence). Here the CDR3 reads CSASADAGEAFF. CDR3 bases: TGCAGTGCTAGTGCGGACGCCGGTGAAGCTTTCTTT.